One TCR beta chain is described in this entry. What it binds is unknown. These data come from a study of OX40 agonist ivuxolimab in advanced cancers. The study's findings and limits: The specificity for antigen of the expanded peripheral T cells was not determined.

Produced via immunoSEQ multiplex PCR; TCRdb's table is partial and in-frame only. The sample has approximately 25,000 clones, around 79% seen once; the top ten hold more than 10%. The length of the CDR3 is 18 residues. With 6 bases removed from V and 5 bases from J, the gap between germline ends came to 25 bases. CDR1 and CDR2 (germline): MDHEN, SYDVKM. The specimen was CD4+ or CD8+ T cells sorted from blood, collected in a trial of the OX40 agonist ivuxolimab. The rearrangement uses TRBV28 and TRBJ2-2; no reliable D call. This clonotype was obtained from an adult with an advanced solid tumor such as melanoma, head and neck, liver or kidney cancer. The CDR3 DNA follows: TGTGCCAGCAGCCCGCCTCCAAGACATCTTATGGGAACCGGGGAGCTGTTTTTT. Its protein product is CASSPPPRHLMGTGELFF.